This T cell receptor beta chain was obtained from a study of CD8+ T cells in alopecia areata. Whole-study results and caveats: For lesional scalp, especially alopecia totalis/universalis, clonality was higher than in normal scalp. Sequenced scalp T cells also include alphabeta T cells resident in normal skin.

Lesional scalp punch biopsies and peripheral blood were collected from alopecia areata patients. cDNA prepared by RNA extraction and subsequent reverse transcription served as the template for sequencing. Measured with immunoSEQ multiplex PCR; TCRdb has only the in-frame clones, and not every one. The table has 110,000 or so clones, 55% to 60% seen once. The CDR3 consists of 15 residues. With V trimmed by 6 bases and J by 5 bases, 10 bases remained unmatched. From germline, CDR1 is SQVTM and CDR2 ANQGSEA. There are a few counts of this clone. Its specificity is unknown. The rearrangement links TRBV29-1 to TRBJ2-3; the match to TRBD2 covers 11 bases. The TCR originated in a human donor with alopecia areata. Specimen: NKG2D-low CD8+ T cells sorted from blood. In DNA, the CDR3 is TGCAGCGTACTTGCTAGCGGGAGGACTCAAGATACGCAGTATTTT. This sequence encodes CSVLASGRTQDTQYF.